This record looks at one T cell receptor beta chain sequence and its context. No antigen is known for it. Germline assignment: CDR1 LGHNA and CDR2 YSLEER. The V and J ends lost 1 base and 8 bases respectively, with 9 bases between them. The CDR3 totals 14 residues. Extraction and reverse transcription of RNA yielded cDNA as the sequencing template. TCRdb keeps only in-frame clones here, not all; method: immunoSEQ multiplex PCR. Of 150,000 to 200,000 clones listed, roughly 60% are singletons. This entry belongs to a study of CD8+ T cells in alopecia areata. The study's findings and limits: Although TCR sharing was seen in mice, sharing across patients was less clear, possibly for HLA-related reasons.

Treatment indicated: oral pan-JAK inhibitor, 5-10 mg twice daily. It was from PBMCs that CD4+ and CD8+ T cells were sorted. This sequence joins TRBV4-3 and TRBJ2-6; TRBD2 might be the D (5 bases). This clonotype originated in a human donor with alopecia areata. Sequenced material: CD4+ T cells sorted from blood, taken at week 49, from a patient treated with tofacitinib. Here the CDR3 DNA reads TGCGCCAGCAGCCAAGGGGAGCGGTCCAACGTCCTGACTTTC. Translating gives CASSQGERSNVLTF.